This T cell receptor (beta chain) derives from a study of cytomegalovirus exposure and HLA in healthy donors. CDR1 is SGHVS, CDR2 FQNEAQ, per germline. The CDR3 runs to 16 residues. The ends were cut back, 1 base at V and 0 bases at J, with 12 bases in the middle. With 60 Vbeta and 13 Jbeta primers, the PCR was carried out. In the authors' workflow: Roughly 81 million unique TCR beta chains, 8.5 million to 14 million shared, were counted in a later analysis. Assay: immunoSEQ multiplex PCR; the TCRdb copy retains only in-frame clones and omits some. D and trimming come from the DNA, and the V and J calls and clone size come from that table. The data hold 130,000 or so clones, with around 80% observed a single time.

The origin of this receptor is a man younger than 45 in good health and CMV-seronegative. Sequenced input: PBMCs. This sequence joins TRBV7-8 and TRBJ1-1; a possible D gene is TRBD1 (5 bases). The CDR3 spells CASSLEQGPLNTEAFF. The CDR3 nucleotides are TGTGCCAGCAGCTTAGAGCAGGGCCCATTGAACACTGAAGCTTTCTTT.